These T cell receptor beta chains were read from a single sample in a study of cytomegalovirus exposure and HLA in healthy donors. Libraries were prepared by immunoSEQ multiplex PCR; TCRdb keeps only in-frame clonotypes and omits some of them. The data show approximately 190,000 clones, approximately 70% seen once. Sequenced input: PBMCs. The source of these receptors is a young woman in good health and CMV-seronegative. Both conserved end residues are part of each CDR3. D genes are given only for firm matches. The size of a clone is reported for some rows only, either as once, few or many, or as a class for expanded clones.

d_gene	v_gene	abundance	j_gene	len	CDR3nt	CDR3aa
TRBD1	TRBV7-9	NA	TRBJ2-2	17	TGTGCCAGCAGCTTAGCGATTGGACAGGGAGAACCCGGGGAGCTGTTTTTT	CASSLAIGQGEPGELFF
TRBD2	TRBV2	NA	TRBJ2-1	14	TGTGCCAGCAGTGGACTAGCGAGTTACAATGAGCAGTTCTTC	CASSGLASYNEQFF
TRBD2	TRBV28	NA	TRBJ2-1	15	TGTGCCAGCAGTCGACCTAGCGGGGATCACAATGAGCAGTTCTTC	CASSRPSGDHNEQFF
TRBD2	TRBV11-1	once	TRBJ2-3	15	TGTGCCAGCAGCCCGCGGCAGCGGGACGGGGATACGCAGTATTTT	CASSPRQRDGDTQYF
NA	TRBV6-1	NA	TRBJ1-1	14	TGTGCCAGCAGTCCTCTATTAAGGGGGACTGAAGCTTTCTTT	CASSPLLRGTEAFF
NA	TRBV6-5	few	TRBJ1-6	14	TGTGCCAGCAGTTACGACTTCTATAATTCACCCCTCCACTTT	CASSYDFYNSPLHF
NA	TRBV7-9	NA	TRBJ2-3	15	TGTGCCAGCAGCTTGGCAGGTACTAGCACAGATACGCAGTATTTT	CASSLAGTSTDTQYF
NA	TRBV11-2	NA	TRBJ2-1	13	TGTGCCAGCAGCTTATGGCGGTCCGTTGAGCAGTTCTTC	CASSLWRSVEQFF
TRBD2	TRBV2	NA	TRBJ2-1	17	TGTGCCAGCAGTGAAACGACTAGCGGGAGGGCCTGGAATGAGCAGTTCTTC	CASSETTSGRAWNEQFF
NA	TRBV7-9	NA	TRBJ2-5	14	TGTGCCAGCAGCTCTTTAGCAGAAGGAGAGACCCAGTACTTC	CASSSLAEGETQYF
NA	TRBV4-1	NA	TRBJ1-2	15	TGCGCCAGCAGCCAAGGGCGGAACAGGGATTATGGCTACACCTTC	CASSQGRNRDYGYTF
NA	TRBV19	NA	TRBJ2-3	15	TGTGCCAGTAGTATCGGGGCGGGGCTCACAGATACGCAGTATTTT	CASSIGAGLTDTQYF
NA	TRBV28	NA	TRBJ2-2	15	TGTGCCAGCCGGAGGGGGGGCCTCAACACCGGGGAGCTGTTTTTT	CASRRGGLNTGELFF
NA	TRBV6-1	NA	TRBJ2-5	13	TGTGCCAGCAGTGACGATAGCCCTAAGACCCAGTACTTC	CASSDDSPKTQYF
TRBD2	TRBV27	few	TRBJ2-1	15	TGTGCCAGCAGTGGTAGCGGGGGCTCCTACAATGAGCAGTTCTTC	CASSGSGGSYNEQFF
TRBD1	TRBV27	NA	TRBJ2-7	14	TGTGCCAGCAGGCAGGACAGGGGAACCTACGAGCAGTACTTC	CASRQDRGTYEQYF
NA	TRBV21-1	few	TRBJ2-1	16	TGTGCCAGCAGCAAAGGAGACAGGCTCCGGATGTGTGGGCAGTTCTTC	CASSKGDRLRMCGQFF
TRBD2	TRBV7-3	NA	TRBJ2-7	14	TGTGCCAGCAGCTTAACGAGGAGCGGGGCCGAGCAGTACTTC	CASSLTRSGAEQYF
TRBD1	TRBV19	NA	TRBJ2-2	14	TGTGCCAGTAGCTCCACAGGGGGCACCGGGGAGCTGTTTTTT	CASSSTGGTGELFF
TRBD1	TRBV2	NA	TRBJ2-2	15	TGTGCCAGCAGTGGACAGGGAGCCGACACCGGGGAGCTGTTTTTT	CASSGQGADTGELFF
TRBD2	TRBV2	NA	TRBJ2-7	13	TGTGCCAGCAGTAGACTAGCGGGAAACGAGCAGTACTTC	CASSRLAGNEQYF
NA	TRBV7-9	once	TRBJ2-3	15	TGTGCCAGCAGCTTCGACAGTCCCAGCACAGATACGCAGTATTTT	CASSFDSPSTDTQYF
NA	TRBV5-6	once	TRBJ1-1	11	TGTGCCAGCAGCTTGGGCGCTGAAGCTTTCTTT	CASSLGAEAFF
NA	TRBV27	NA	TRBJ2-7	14	TGTGCCAGCAGTATAACAGGGAGCTCCTACGAGCAGTACTTC	CASSITGSSYEQYF
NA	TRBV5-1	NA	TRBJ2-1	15	TGCGCCAGCAGCTTGGGGCAGGTTCCGAACAATGAGCAGTTCTTC	CASSLGQVPNNEQFF
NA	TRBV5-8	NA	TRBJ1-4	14	TGTGCCAGCAGCTCCCGGGTGGTTAATGAAAAACTGTTTTTT	CASSSRVVNEKLFF
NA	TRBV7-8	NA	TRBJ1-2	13	TGTGCCAGCAGCTTCGAGGAGGGGGGCGGGGGGCTCTTC	CASSFEEGGGGLF
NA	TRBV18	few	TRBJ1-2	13	TGTGCCAGCGAGGAAGGGGCTAACTATGGCTACACCTTC	CASEEGANYGYTF
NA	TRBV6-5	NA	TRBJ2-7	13	TGTGCCCGCCCTGGTTGTAGAGCCTACGAGCAGTACTTC	CARPGCRAYEQYF
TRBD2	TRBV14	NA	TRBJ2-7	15	TGTGCCAGCAGCCAAGACTTTAGCGGGCTCTACGAGCAGTACTTC	CASSQDFSGLYEQYF
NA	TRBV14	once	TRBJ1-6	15	TGTGCCAGCAGCCAAGTCGGGGGGGCGGTTTCACCCCTCCACTTT	CASSQVGGAVSPLHF